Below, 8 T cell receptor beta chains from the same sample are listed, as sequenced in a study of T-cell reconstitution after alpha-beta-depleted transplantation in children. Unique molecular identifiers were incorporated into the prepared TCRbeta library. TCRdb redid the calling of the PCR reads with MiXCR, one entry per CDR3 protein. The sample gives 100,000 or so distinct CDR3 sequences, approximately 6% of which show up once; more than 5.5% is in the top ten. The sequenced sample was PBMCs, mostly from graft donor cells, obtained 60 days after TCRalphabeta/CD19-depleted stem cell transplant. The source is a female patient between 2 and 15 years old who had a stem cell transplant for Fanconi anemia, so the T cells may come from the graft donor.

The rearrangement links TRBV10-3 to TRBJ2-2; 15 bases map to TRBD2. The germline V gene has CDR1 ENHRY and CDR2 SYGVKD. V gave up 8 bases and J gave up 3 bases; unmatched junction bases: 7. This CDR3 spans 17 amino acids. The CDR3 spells CAIPGLAGGGDTGELFF. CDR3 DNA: TGTGCCATCCCGGGACTAGCGGGAGGAGGCGACACCGGGGAGCTGTTTTTT.

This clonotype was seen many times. DNA of the CDR3: TGTGCCACCAGTGATCGGACTAGCGGGACCCAGTACTTC. It codes for CATSDRTSGTQYF. The chain recombines TRBV24-1 with TRBJ2-5; 10 bases agree with TRBD2. The CDR3 contains 13 residues. The V and J ends lost 3 bases and 7 bases, in that order; junction bases with no gene match: 1. Germline CDR1 is KGHDR and CDR2 is SFDVKD.

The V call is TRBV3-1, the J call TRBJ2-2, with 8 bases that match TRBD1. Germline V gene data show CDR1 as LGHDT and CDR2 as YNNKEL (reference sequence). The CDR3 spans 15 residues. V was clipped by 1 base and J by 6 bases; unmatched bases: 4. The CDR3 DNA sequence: TGTGCCAGCAGCCAAGCCAGGGGGCTGGCCGGGGAGCTGTTTTTT. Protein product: CASSQARGLAGELFF.

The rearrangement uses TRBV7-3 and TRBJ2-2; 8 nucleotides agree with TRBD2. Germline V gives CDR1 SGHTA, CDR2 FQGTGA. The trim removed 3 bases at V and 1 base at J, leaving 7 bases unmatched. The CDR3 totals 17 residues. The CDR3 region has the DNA TGTGCCAGCAGCTTTGCCGGGGGGGCCTTGAACACCGGGGAGCTGTTTTTT. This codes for CASSFAGGALNTGELFF.

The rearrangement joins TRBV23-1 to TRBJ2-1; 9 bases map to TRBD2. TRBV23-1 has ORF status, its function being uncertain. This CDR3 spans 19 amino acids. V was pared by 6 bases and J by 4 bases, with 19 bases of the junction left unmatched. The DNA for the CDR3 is TGCGCCAGCAGCCAAGAGGGTAGCGGGAGATCTGAGGCATACAATGAGCAGTTCTTC. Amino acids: CASSQEGSGRSEAYNEQFF.

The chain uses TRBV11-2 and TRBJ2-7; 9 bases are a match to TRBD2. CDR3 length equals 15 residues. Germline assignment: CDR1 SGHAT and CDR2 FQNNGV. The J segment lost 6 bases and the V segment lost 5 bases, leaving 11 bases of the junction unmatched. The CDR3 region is CASSLFLAGGREQYF. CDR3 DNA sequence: TGTGCCAGCAGCCTATTCTTGGCGGGAGGGCGCGAGCAGTACTTC.

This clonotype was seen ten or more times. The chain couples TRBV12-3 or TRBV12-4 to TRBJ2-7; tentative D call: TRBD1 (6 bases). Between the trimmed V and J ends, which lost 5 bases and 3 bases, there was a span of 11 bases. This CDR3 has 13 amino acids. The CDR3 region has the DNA TGTGCCAGCAGTGTGGGACAAAGCTACGAGCAGTACTTC. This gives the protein CASSVGQSYEQYF.

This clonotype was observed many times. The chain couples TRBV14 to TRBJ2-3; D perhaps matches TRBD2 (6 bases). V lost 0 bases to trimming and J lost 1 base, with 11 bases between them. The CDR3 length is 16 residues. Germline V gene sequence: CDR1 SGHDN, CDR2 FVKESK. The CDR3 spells CASSQDPWGGTDTQYF. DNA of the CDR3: TGTGCCAGCAGCCAAGATCCGTGGGGGGGCACAGATACGCAGTATTTT.